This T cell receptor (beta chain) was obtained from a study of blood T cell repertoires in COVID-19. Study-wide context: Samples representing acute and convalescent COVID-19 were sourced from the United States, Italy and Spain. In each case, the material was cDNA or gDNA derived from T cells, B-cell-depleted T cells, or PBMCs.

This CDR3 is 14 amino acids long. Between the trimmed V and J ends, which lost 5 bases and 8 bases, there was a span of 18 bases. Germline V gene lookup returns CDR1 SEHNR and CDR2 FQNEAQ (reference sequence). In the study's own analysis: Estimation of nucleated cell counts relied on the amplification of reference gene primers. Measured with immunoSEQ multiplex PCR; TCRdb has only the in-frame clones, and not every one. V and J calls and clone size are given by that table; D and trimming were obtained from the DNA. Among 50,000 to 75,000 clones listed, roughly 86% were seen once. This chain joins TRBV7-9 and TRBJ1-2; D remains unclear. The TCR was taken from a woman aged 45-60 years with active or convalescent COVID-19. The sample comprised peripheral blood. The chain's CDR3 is CASSDDSVSFGYTF. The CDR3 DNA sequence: TGTGCCAGCAGCGACGACTCGGTCTCTTTCGGCTACACCTTC.